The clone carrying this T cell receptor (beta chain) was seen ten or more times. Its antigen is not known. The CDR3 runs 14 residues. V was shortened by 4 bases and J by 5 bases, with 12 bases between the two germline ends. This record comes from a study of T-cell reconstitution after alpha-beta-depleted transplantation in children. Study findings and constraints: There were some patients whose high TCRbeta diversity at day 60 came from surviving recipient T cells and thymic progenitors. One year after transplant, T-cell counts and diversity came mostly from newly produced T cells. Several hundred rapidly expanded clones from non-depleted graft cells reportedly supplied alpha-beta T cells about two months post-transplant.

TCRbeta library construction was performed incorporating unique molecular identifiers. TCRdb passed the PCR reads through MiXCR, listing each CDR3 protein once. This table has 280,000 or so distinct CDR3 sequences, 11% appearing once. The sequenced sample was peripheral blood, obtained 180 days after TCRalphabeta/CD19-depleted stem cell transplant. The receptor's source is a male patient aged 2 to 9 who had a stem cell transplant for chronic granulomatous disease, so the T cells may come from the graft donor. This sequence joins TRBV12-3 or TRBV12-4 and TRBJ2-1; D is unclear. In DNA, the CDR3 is TGTGCCAGCAGTTCTCCCCATCGAGACAATGAGCAGTTCTTC. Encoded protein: CASSSPHRDNEQFF.